This paragraph reports one TCR beta chain. Its antigen is currently unknown. These data are taken from a study of OX40 agonist ivuxolimab in advanced cancers. Study overall: Therapy given before enrollment (anti-PD-1, anti-PD-L1 or anti-CTLA-4) was allowed, and roughly 41% had some.

Produced via immunoSEQ multiplex PCR; TCRdb's table is partial and in-frame only. The data show approximately 70,000 clones, over 60% seen once. Trimming took 7 bases from V and 2 from J; bases not matched to a gene: 11. CDR3 size: 15 residues. Germline V CDR1 and CDR2: MNHNS, SASEGT. Findings and caveats of the study: Expanded peripheral T cell antigen specificity was not determined.

Patients with a history of autoimmune disease or on systemic immunosuppression were excluded. The source was CD4+ or CD8+ T cells sorted from blood, collected in a trial of the OX40 agonist ivuxolimab. This clonotype was obtained from an adult with an advanced solid tumor such as melanoma, head and neck, liver or kidney cancer. The chain is built from TRBV6-1 and TRBJ2-7; TRBD1 agrees at 7 bases. CDR3 sequence: CASTRDGTATYEQYF. CDR3 DNA sequence: TGTGCCAGCACCCGAGACGGGACAGCTACCTACGAGCAGTACTTC.